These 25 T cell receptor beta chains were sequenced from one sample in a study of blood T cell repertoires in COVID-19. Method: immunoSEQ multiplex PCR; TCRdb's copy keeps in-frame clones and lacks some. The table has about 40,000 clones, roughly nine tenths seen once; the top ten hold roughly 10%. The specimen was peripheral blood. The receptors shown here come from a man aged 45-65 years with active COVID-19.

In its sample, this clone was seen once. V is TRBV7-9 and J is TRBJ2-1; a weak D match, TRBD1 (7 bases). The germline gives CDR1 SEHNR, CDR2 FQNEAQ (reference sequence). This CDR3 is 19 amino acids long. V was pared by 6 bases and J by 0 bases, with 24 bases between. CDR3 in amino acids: CASSREVLVRDSSYNEQFF. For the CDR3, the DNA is TGTGCCAGCAGTCGAGAGGTCCTGGTGCGGGACAGCTCCTACAATGAGCAGTTCTTC. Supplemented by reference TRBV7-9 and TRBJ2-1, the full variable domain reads DTGVSQNPRHKITKRGQNVTFRCDPISEHNRLYWYRQTLGQGPEFLTYFQNEAQLEKSRLLSDRFSAERPKGSFSTLEIQRTEQGDSAMYLCASSREVLVRDSSYNEQFFGPGTRLTVL.

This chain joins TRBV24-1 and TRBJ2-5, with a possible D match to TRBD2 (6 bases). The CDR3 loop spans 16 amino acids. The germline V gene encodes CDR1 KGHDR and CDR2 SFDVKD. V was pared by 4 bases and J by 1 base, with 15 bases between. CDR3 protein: CATSDDARGFQETQYF. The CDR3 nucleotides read TGTGCCACCAGTGACGACGCCCGGGGGTTCCAAGAGACCCAGTACTTC.

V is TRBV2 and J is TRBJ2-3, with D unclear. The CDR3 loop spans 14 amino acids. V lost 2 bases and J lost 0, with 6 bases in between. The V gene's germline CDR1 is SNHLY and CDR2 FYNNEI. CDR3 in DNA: TGTGCCAGCAGTGAACAAATGAGCACAGATACGCAGTATTTT. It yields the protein CASSEQMSTDTQYF.

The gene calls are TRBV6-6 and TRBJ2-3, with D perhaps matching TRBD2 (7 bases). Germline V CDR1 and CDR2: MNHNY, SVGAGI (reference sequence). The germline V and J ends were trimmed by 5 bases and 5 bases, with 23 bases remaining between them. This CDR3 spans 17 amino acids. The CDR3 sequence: CASSPRRGGARRDTQYF. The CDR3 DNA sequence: TGTGCCAGCAGTCCTAGAAGGGGGGGGGCCCGGAGAGATACGCAGTATTTT.

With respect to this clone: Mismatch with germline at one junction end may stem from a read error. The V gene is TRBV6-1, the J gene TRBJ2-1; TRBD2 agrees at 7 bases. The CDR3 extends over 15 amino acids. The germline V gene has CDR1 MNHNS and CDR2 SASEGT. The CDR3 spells CASSEDHRDYRLRLF. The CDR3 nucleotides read TGTGCCAGCAGTGAAGACCACCGGGACTATCGACTCAGACTCTTC.

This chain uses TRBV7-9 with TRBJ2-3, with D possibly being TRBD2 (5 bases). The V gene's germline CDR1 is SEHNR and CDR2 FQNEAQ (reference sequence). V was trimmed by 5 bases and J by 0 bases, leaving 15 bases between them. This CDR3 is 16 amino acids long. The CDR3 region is CASSPPSDFSTDTQYF. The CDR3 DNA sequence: TGTGCCAGCAGCCCTCCGTCGGACTTTAGCACAGATACGCAGTATTTT.

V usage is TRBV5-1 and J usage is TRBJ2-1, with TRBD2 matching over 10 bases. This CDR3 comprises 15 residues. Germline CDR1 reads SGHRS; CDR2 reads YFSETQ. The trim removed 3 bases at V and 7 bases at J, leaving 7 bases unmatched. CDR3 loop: CASSSLAGDENEQFF. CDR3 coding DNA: TGCGCCAGCAGCTCCCTAGCGGGAGATGAGAATGAGCAGTTCTTC.

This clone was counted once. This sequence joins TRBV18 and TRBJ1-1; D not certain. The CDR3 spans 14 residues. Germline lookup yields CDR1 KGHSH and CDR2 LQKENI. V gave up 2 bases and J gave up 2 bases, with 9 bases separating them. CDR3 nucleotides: TGTGCCAGCTCACCAGGCAGGCAAAACACTGAAGCTTTCTTT. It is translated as CASSPGRQNTEAFF.

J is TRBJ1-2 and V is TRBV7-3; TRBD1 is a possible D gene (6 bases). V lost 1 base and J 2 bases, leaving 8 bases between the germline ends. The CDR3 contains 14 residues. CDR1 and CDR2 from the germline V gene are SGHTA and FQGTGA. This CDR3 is CASSLKGQNYGYTF. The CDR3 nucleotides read TGTGCCAGCAGCTTAAAAGGACAGAACTATGGCTACACCTTC.

DNA of the CDR3: TGCAGCGTTGAAGGTGTGTCCAGGGGGCTCACCTACAATGAGCAGTTCTTC. Its protein product is CSVEGVSRGLTYNEQFF. The chain links TRBV29-1 to TRBJ2-1; TRBD1 matches at 8 bases. J was trimmed by 2 bases and V by 1 base; bases with no gene match: 10. The CDR3 has 17 residues. Germline CDR1 is SQVTM and CDR2 is ANQGSEA.

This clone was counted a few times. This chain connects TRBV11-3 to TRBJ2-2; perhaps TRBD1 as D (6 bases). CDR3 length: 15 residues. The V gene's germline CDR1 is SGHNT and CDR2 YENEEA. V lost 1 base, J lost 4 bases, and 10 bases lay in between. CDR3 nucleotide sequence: TGTGCCAGCAGCTTAGTGGCAGGGGCCACCGGGGAGCTGTTTTTT. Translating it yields CASSLVAGATGELFF. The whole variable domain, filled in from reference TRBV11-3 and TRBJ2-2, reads EAGVVQSPRYKIIEKKQPVAFWCNPISGHNTLYWYLQNLGQGPELLIRYENEEAVDDSQLPKDRFSAERLKGVDSTLKIQPAELGDSAVYLCASSLVAGATGELFFGEGSRLTVL.

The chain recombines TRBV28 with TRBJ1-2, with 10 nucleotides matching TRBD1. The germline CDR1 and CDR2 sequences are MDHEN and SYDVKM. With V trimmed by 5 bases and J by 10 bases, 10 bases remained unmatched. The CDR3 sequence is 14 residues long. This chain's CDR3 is CASSNSGTGDDYTF. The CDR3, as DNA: TGTGCCAGCAGTAACTCCGGGACAGGGGATGACTACACCTTC.

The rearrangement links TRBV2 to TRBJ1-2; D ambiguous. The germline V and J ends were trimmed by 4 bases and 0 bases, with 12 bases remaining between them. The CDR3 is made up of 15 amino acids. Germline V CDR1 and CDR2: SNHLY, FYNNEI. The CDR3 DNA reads TGTGCCAGCAGTGCGTTGACGGAGCCTAACTATGGCTACACCTTC. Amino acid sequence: CASSALTEPNYGYTF.

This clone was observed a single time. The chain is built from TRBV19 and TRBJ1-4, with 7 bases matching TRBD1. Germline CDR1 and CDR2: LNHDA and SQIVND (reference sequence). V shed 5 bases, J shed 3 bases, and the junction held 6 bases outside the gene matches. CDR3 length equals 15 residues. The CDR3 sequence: CASSPTGTANEKLFF. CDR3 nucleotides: TGTGCCAGTAGTCCAACCGGGACAGCTAATGAAAAACTGTTTTTT.

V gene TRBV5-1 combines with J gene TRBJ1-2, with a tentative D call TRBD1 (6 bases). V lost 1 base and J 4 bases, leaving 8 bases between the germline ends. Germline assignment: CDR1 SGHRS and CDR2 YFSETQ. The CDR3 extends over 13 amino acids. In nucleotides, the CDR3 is TGCGCCAGCAGCTTGACAGGGTCCTATGGCTACACCTTC. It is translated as CASSLTGSYGYTF.

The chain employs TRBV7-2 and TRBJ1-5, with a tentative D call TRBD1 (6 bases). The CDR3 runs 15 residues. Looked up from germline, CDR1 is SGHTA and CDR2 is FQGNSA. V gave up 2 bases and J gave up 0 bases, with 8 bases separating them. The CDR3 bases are TGTGCCAGCAGCTTACGAGGGGGTAGCAATCAGCCCCAGCATTTT. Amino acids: CASSLRGGSNQPQHF.

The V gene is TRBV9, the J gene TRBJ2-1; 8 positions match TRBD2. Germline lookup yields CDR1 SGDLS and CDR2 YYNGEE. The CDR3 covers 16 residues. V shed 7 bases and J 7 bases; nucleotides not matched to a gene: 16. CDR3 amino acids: CASASGGPGNRNEQFF. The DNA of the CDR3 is TGTGCCAGCGCCTCGGGAGGGCCGGGTAACAGGAATGAGCAGTTCTTC.

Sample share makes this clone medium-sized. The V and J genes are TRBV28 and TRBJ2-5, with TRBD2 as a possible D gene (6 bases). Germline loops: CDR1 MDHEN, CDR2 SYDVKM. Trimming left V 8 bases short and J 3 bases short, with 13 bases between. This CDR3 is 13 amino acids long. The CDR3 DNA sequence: TGTGCCAGCGGAGGGGTGTCCGAAGAGACCCAGTACTTC. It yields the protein CASGGVSEETQYF.

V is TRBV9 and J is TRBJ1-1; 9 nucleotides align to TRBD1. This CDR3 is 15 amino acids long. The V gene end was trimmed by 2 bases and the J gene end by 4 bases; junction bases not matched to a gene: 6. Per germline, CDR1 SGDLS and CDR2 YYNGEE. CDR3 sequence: CASSVSTGGGTEAFF. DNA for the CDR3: TGTGCCAGCAGCGTCTCGACAGGGGGGGGCACTGAAGCTTTCTTT.

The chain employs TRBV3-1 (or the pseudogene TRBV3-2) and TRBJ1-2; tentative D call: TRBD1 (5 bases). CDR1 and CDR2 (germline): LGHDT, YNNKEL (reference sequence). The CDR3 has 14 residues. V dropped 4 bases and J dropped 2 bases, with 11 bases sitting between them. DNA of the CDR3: TGTGCCAGCAGCCCGGACACAAGAAACTATGGCTACACCTTC. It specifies CASSPDTRNYGYTF.

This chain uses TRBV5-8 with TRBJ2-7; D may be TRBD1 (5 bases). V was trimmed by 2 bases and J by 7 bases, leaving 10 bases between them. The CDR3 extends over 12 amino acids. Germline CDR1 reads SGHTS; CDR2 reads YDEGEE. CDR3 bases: TGTGCCAGCAGCTTCAGGGTGGGTGAGCAGTACTTC. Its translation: CASSFRVGEQYF.

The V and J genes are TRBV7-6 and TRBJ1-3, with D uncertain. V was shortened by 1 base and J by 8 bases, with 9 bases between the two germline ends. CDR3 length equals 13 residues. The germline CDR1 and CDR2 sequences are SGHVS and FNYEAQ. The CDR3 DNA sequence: TGTGCCAGCAGCTTAGGCAGGCCGGACACCATATATTTT. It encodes CASSLGRPDTIYF.

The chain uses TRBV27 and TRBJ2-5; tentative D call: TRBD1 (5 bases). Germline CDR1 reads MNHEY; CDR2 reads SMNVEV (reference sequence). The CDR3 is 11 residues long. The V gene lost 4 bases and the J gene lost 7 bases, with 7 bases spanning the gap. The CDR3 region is CASSSQGTQYF. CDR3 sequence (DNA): TGTGCCAGCAGTTCTCAGGGGACCCAGTACTTC.

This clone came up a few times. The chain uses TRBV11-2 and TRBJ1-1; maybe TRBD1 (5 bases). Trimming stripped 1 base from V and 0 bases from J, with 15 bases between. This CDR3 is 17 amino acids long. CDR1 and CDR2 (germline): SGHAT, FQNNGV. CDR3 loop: CASSLVSRGTLNTEAFF. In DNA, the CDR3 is TGTGCCAGCAGCTTAGTCTCTCGGGGGACTCTGAACACTGAAGCTTTCTTT.

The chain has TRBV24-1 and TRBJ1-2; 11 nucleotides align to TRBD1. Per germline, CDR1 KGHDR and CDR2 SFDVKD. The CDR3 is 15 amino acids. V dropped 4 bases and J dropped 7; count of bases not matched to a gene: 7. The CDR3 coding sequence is TGTGCCACCAGTGACCCCGGACAGGGGGCGGTTGGCTACACCTTC. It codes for CATSDPGQGAVGYTF.